The T cell receptor beta chain under discussion was sequenced for a study of cytomegalovirus exposure and HLA in healthy donors. Study information: Approximately 85 million unique TCRs from HLA-typed donors were held in an early data release. Regarding the study as a whole: The classifier, whose performance was assessed in both the original and validation cohorts, reportedly diagnosed cytomegalovirus status with high specificity and sensitivity.

CDR3 length equals 12 residues. Germline CDR1 is MNHNY and CDR2 is SVGAGI (reference sequence). Trimming took 4 bases from V and 8 from J, leaving 11 bases between them. The sample holds one count of this clone. Its matching antigen is unknown. With 60 Vbeta and 13 Jbeta primers, the PCR was carried out. Assay: immunoSEQ multiplex PCR; the TCRdb copy retains only in-frame clones and omits some. Of approximately 210,000 clones in the sample, roughly three quarters were seen once. This TCR was recovered from a male donor in good health and CMV-seropositive. Sequencing input: PBMCs. The rearrangement links TRBV6-6 to TRBJ1-1; tentatively, D is TRBD1 (6 bases). In DNA form, the CDR3 reads TGTGCCAGCAGTTTGCAGGGGACCGAAGCTTTCTTT. Protein sequence: CASSLQGTEAFF.